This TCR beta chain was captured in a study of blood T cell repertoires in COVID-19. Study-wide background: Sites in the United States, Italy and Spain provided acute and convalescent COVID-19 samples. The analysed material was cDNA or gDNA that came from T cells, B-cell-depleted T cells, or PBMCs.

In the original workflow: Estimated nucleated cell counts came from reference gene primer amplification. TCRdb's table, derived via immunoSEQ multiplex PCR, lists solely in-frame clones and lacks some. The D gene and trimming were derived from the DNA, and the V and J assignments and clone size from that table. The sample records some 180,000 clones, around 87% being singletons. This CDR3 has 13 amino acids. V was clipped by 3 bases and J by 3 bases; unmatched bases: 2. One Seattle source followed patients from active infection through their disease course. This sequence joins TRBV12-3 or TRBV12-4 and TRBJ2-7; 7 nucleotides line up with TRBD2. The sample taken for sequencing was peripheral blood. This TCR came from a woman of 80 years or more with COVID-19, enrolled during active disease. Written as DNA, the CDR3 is TGTGCCAGCAGTTTGCGGGGGAACTACGAGCAGTACTTC. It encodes CASSLRGNYEQYF.